Following are 15 T cell receptor beta chains from one sample sequenced in a study of a mutant IDH1 vaccine in newly diagnosed glioma. The protocol was immunoSEQ multiplex PCR, while the TCRdb copy is restricted to in-frame clones and leaves out a portion. The table includes about 84,000 clones, roughly four fifths detected once. Time point of the sample: week 47, end of study. A single vaccine dose contained 300 ug of mutant IDH1 20-mer peptide, and topical imiquimod was used with it. Antigens for these TCRs are unknown. The starting material was PBMCs, obtained from a glioma patient whose treatment included an IDH1 peptide vaccine. The receptors were gathered from a man aged 40-55 years with glioma.

The V call is TRBV10-3, the J call TRBJ1-5; D gene uncertain. The CDR3 has 11 residues. CDR1 and CDR2 from the germline V gene are ENHRY and SYGVKD. Trimming stripped 11 bases from V and 4 bases from J, with 9 bases between. The chain's CDR3 is CALPENQPQHF. The CDR3 DNA reads TGTGCCCTCCCAGAGAATCAGCCCCAGCATTTT.

V usage is TRBV13 and J usage is TRBJ1-4; D might be TRBD1 (5 bases). Germline V gene lookup returns CDR1 PRHDT and CDR2 FYEKMQ (reference sequence). The CDR3 runs 16 residues. Trimming shortened V by 5 bases and J by 5 bases, and 18 bases separated the two germline ends. The chain's CDR3 is CASSLGPRDLNEKLFF. DNA of the CDR3: TGTGCCAGCAGCCTGGGACCCAGGGACTTAAATGAAAAACTGTTTTTT.

This sequence joins TRBV7-2 and TRBJ2-7, with D possibly TRBD1 on 5 matching bases. Deletions cut 2 bases from V and 3 bases from J, with 8 bases between. CDR3 length: 13 residues. CDR1 is SGHTA and CDR2 is FQGNSA in the germline V gene. This CDR3 reads CASSLQGVYEQYF. CDR3 coding DNA: TGTGCCAGCAGCTTACAAGGGGTCTACGAGCAGTACTTC.

The J gene is TRBJ2-3, the V gene TRBV2, with TRBD2 matching 9 bases. Germline values: CDR1 SNHLY, CDR2 FYNNEI. The CDR3 spans 16 residues. V lost 5 bases, J lost 0 bases, and 6 bases stayed unmatched. CDR3 region: CASSSTSGSSTDTQYF. CDR3 DNA sequence: TGTGCCAGCAGTTCGACTAGCGGATCTAGCACAGATACGCAGTATTTT.

This clone was seen a handful of times. The rearrangement uses TRBV6-6 and TRBJ2-3, with 10 bases matching TRBD1. The CDR3 runs 16 residues. Germline V CDR1 and CDR2: MNHNY, SVGAGI (reference sequence). Trimming cost V 7 bases and J 0 bases; bases outside gene matches: 7. CDR3 coding DNA: TGTGCCAGCATCGGGACAGGGGTTACTAGCACAGATACGCAGTATTTT. Translation gives CASIGTGVTSTDTQYF.

The V call is TRBV5-4, the J call TRBJ1-4, with D tentatively TRBD1 (6 bases). Germline V CDR1 and CDR2: SGHNT, YYREEE (reference sequence). The CDR3 contains 16 residues. The germline V and J ends were trimmed by 3 bases and 0 bases, with 12 bases remaining between them. In nucleotides, the CDR3 is TGTGCCAGCAGCTCCCACGGGGGGCCAACTAATGAAAAACTGTTTTTT. Translated: CASSSHGGPTNEKLFF.

This sequence joins TRBV19 and TRBJ2-3; 10 nucleotides match TRBD1. The CDR3 has 16 residues. Trimming took 5 bases from V and 3 from J; bases not matched to a gene: 8. CDR1 and CDR2 from the germline V gene are LNHDA and SQIVND (reference sequence). The DNA for the CDR3 is TGTGCCAGTAGTCTTAGACAGGGGGCTAAAACAGATACGCAGTATTTT. Residues: CASSLRQGAKTDTQYF. The whole variable domain, filled in from reference TRBV19 and TRBJ2-3, reads DGGITQSPKYLFRKEGQNVTLSCEQNLNHDAMYWYRQDPGQGLRLIYYSQIVNDFQKGDIAEGYSVSREKKESFPLTVTSAQKNPTAFYLCASSLRQGAKTDTQYFGPGTRLTVL.

The chain links TRBV6-5 to TRBJ2-5, with 10 bases aligning to TRBD2. From germline, CDR1 is MNHEY and CDR2 SVGAGI. The length of the CDR3 is 16 residues. The V and J ends lost 4 bases and 0 bases, in that order; junction bases with no gene match: 5. CDR3 DNA sequence: TGTGCCAGCAGTTTAGGACTAGCGGAGTACCAAGAGACCCAGTACTTC. Translating it yields CASSLGLAEYQETQYF.

The chain combines TRBV30 with TRBJ1-2; D is undetermined. Between the trimmed V and J ends, which lost 4 bases and 5 bases, there was a span of 14 bases. CDR1 is GTSNPN and CDR2 is SVGIG in the germline V gene (reference sequence). The CDR3 runs 13 residues. This chain's CDR3 is CAWKAYRNYGYTF. CDR3 DNA sequence: TGTGCCTGGAAGGCCTATCGGAATTATGGCTACACCTTC.

This chain joins TRBV7-9 and TRBJ2-3; 8 positions agree with TRBD1. Germline V lookup: CDR1 SEHNR, CDR2 FQNEAQ (reference sequence). V was pared by 5 bases and J by 5 bases, with 15 bases of the junction left unmatched. The CDR3 runs 17 residues. The CDR3 region is CASSPGQEGFGQDTQYF. CDR3 nucleotide sequence: TGTGCCAGCAGCCCGGGACAGGAGGGATTCGGGCAAGATACGCAGTATTTT.

The chain carries TRBV6-5 and TRBJ2-7, with 10 positions matching TRBD1. Germline V lookup: CDR1 MNHEY, CDR2 SVGAGI. V shed 4 bases, J shed 2 bases, and the junction held 5 bases outside the gene matches. CDR3 length: 15 residues. CDR3 in DNA: TGTGCCAGCAGTTCCACGGACAGGGGGGCCTACGAGCAGTACTTC. Amino acids: CASSSTDRGAYEQYF.

This chain connects TRBV18 to TRBJ1-1, with D possibly matching TRBD1 (6 bases). Trimming took off 0 bases at V and 0 bases at J, with 14 bases between the two ends. The CDR3 has 17 amino acids. CDR1 is KGHSH, CDR2 LQKENI, per germline. CDR3 residues: CASSPPWTVGLNTEAFF. In DNA, the CDR3 is TGTGCCAGCTCACCACCCTGGACAGTCGGGTTGAACACTGAAGCTTTCTTT.

V and J are TRBV9 and TRBJ2-6; D tentatively reads TRBD1 or TRBD2 (6 bases each). The CDR3 sequence is 18 residues long. V was shortened by 0 bases and J by 0 bases, with 13 bases between the two germline ends. Germline loops: CDR1 SGDLS, CDR2 YYNGEE. The DNA for the CDR3 is TGTGCCAGCAGCGTAGAGGGGGGTCCCATCTCTGGGGCCAACGTCCTGACTTTC. It translates to CASSVEGGPISGANVLTF.

Only one count was recorded for this clone. This chain links TRBV2 with TRBJ2-3; TRBD2 is a possible D gene (5 bases). The CDR3 loop spans 14 amino acids. Germline-derived CDR1 and CDR2 are SNHLY and FYNNEI. Trimming shortened V by 6 bases and J by 1 base, and 11 bases separated the two germline ends. The CDR3: CASRRVSGTDTQYF. The CDR3 nucleotides read TGTGCCAGCAGGAGGGTGTCTGGCACAGATACGCAGTATTTT.

Of note for this clone: One end of the junction does not line up with germline, which may come from a read error. J is TRBJ2-2 and V is TRBV7-7; the D gene is possibly TRBD2 (6 bases). Germline V gene data show CDR1 as SSHAT and CDR2 as FNYEAQ (reference sequence). This CDR3 is 15 amino acids long. For the CDR3, the DNA is TGTGCTAGCAGCTTAGACCCAGGGACTACCGGGGAGCTGTTTTTT. It yields the protein CASSLDPGTTGELFF.